A selection of T cell receptor beta chains follows, all from one sample in a study of blood T cells in healthy people across ages. MiXCR, run by TCRdb on the 5' RACE reads, gives a single entry per CDR3 protein. Of hundreds of thousands of distinct CDR3 sequences listed, approximately 39% are singletons. Sample: blood. These receptors were taken from a woman aged 60-70 years in good health. The conserved cysteine and the conserved F or W are not part of the CDR3 here.

v_call cdr3_aa
TRBV7-2 ASSSVAGSSYNEQL
TRBV4-1 ASSQGLRSGGNTEAF
TRBV4-3 ASSQEGQAFGELF
TRBV20-1 SAAGWETQY
TRBV10-2 ASSYQTGGYT
TRBV6-2/TRBV6-3 ATRNPGSEQY
TRBV27 ASSSGGLYGYT
TRBV7-9 ASSLSGSYYNEQF
TRBV3-1 ASSQEQLAGGGTDTQY
TRBV12-3/TRBV12-4 ASSSSGGTTNEQF
TRBV6-5 ASSYSFRNHEQF
TRBV7-9 ASSVRDSTDTQY
TRBV21-1 ASSKPQELYEQF
TRBV18 ASSLNQDVNQPQH
TRBV6-2/TRBV6-3 ASSYASGTGELF
TRBV28 ASSLAAGELF
TRBV29-1 SVEAVGGWYYEQY
TRBV9 ASSHGQRSTDTQY
TRBV29-1 SVVPYLSTDTQY
TRBV27 ASSLLAGGDQPQH
TRBV7-8 ASSPTWPEAF
TRBV20-1 SATTRTGAYEQY
TRBV29-1 SVLGTGVTYEQY
TRBV6-5 ASRRKGGSGELF